A single sample is the source of the 28 T cell receptor beta chains below, sequenced in a study of CD8+ T cells in alopecia areata. RNA was isolated and reverse transcribed to cDNA, the sequencing template. Sequencing was performed with immunoSEQ multiplex PCR; in TCRdb, only in-frame clones are kept and a portion is missing. There are roughly 210,000 clones in the sample; roughly two fifths occur only once, and about 2.6% lies in the top ten. Specified treatment: oral pan-JAK inhibitor, 5-10 mg twice daily. This sample comprised CD4+ T cells sorted from blood, obtained around week 37, from a patient treated with tofacitinib. The origin of the receptors is a human donor with alopecia areata.

V usage is TRBV11-2 and J usage is TRBJ2-3; the match to TRBD2 covers 11 bases. V dropped 0 bases and J dropped 6; count of bases not matched to a gene: 5. CDR1 and CDR2 from the germline V gene are SGHAT and FQNNGV. The CDR3 runs to 16 residues. The CDR3 coding sequence is TGTGCCAGCAGCTTAGACTTGGCTAGCGGGAGGGATACGCAGTATTTT. Translated: CASSLDLASGRDTQYF.

The J gene is TRBJ1-5, the V gene TRBV5-1, with D possibly matching TRBD1 (6 bases). Germline V gene data show CDR1 as SGHRS and CDR2 as YFSETQ. V was clipped by 3 bases and J by 7 bases, with 11 bases between them. CDR3 length equals 13 residues. The CDR3 DNA is TGCGCCAGCAGCTCTTTGGGGGGCCAGCCCCAGCATTTT. It codes for CASSSLGGQPQHF.

This chain links TRBV11-2 with TRBJ2-1, with D hard to call. CDR3 size: 13 residues. Between the trimmed V and J ends, which lost 0 bases and 15 bases, there was a span of 15 bases. Germline loops: CDR1 SGHAT, CDR2 FQNNGV. This CDR3 is CASSLDGVPTRFF. In nucleotides, the CDR3 is TGTGCCAGCAGCTTAGATGGAGTCCCTACACGGTTCTTC.

The chain combines TRBV7-2 with TRBJ2-5; 7 nucleotides match TRBD2. Germline loops: CDR1 SGHTA, CDR2 FQGNSA. The V and J ends lost 2 bases and 1 base, in that order; junction bases with no gene match: 1. This CDR3 is built from 14 residues. The CDR3 sequence: CASSLSGGQETQYF. CDR3 bases: TGTGCCAGCAGCTTATCGGGGGGCCAAGAGACCCAGTACTTC.

This clone was seen more than once but under ten times. This chain joins TRBV10-3 and TRBJ2-7; D unclear. The germline V gene has CDR1 ENHRY and CDR2 SYGVKD. V gave up 5 bases and J gave up 5 bases, with 10 bases separating them. CDR3 length equals 12 residues. The CDR3 loop is CAISQSADEQYF. The DNA of the CDR3 is TGTGCCATCAGTCAGAGTGCGGACGAGCAGTACTTC.

The chain combines TRBV7-8 with TRBJ2-4; D is possibly TRBD2 (6 bases). Germline V gene data show CDR1 as SGHVS and CDR2 as FQNEAQ. The CDR3 runs to 14 residues. Trimming took off 1 base at V and 14 bases at J, with 18 bases between the two ends. The CDR3 DNA is TGTGCCAGCAGCTTAGGCGTTAGCGGAGGTCAGAAGTACTTC. Protein: CASSLGVSGGQKYF.

The rearrangement links TRBV6-5 to TRBJ2-7; D is ambiguous. V lost 2 bases and J 3 bases, leaving 11 bases between the germline ends. The V gene's germline CDR1 is MNHEY and CDR2 SVGAGI. There are 14 residues in the CDR3. CDR3 nucleotide sequence: TGTGCCAGCAGTTACCGCGACTCGATCTACGAGCAGTACTTC. Encoded protein: CASSYRDSIYEQYF.

The genes are TRBV5-1 and TRBJ1-2; D gene uncertain. V dropped 2 bases and J dropped 4 bases, with 12 bases sitting between them. The CDR3 covers 14 residues. Germline CDR1 and CDR2: SGHRS and YFSETQ. CDR3: CASSFEGQGYGYTF. In DNA form, the CDR3 reads TGCGCCAGCAGCTTCGAAGGGCAAGGCTATGGCTACACCTTC.

This clone was detected a few times. This chain joins TRBV11-2 and TRBJ1-3, with a tentative D call TRBD1 (6 bases). Germline V CDR1 and CDR2: SGHAT, FQNNGV. Trimming pared 2 bases from V and 2 bases from J, leaving 13 bases between. The CDR3 is 16 amino acids. CDR3 amino acids: CASSLPRSGAGNTIYF. DNA for the CDR3: TGTGCCAGCAGCTTACCGAGGTCAGGGGCTGGAAACACCATATATTTT.

The rearrangement joins TRBV30 to TRBJ2-2; D may be TRBD1 (5 bases). Germline V gives CDR1 GTSNPN, CDR2 SVGIG (reference sequence). V dropped 2 bases and J dropped 4 bases, with 11 bases sitting between them. The CDR3 spans 14 residues. DNA for the CDR3: TGTGCCTGGAGTTTGCAGGGTGGCACCGGGGAGCTGTTTTTT. The encoded protein is CAWSLQGGTGELFF.

In its sample, this clone was seen a few times. This chain joins TRBV5-1 and TRBJ2-3; 8 bases are a match to TRBD2. This CDR3 contains 14 residues. Germline CDR1 reads SGHRS; CDR2 reads YFSETQ. The trim removed 3 bases at V and 2 bases at J, leaving 2 bases unmatched. The CDR3 protein is CASSSLADTDTQYF. For the CDR3, the DNA is TGCGCCAGCAGCTCACTAGCGGACACAGATACGCAGTATTTT.

The gene calls are TRBV7-2 and TRBJ2-5; D not resolved. V lost 4 bases to trimming and J lost 5 bases, with 5 bases between them. This CDR3 spans 11 amino acids. Germline assignment: CDR1 SGHTA and CDR2 FQGNSA. In DNA form, the CDR3 reads TGTGCCAGCAGCTACAAGGAGACCCAGTACTTC. This encodes CASSYKETQYF.

The chain combines TRBV10-3 with TRBJ2-7, with D hard to call. From germline, CDR1 is ENHRY and CDR2 SYGVKD. The CDR3 sequence is 14 residues long. V lost 1 base, J lost 1 base, and 8 bases lay in between. The DNA for the CDR3 is TGTGCCATCAGTGAGTTTGACGGTTCCTACGAGCAGTACTTC. This encodes CAISEFDGSYEQYF.

The count of this clone is one. The chain combines TRBV9 with TRBJ2-1; D is uncertain. CDR3 length equals 15 residues. The V gene lost 0 bases and the J gene lost 0 bases, with 7 bases spanning the gap. In germline, CDR1 is SGDLS, CDR2 YYNGEE. The CDR3 protein is CASSVEVLSYNEQFF. The DNA for the CDR3 is TGTGCCAGCAGCGTAGAGGTCCTCTCCTACAATGAGCAGTTCTTC.

This sequence joins TRBV9 and TRBJ2-7; D is uncertain. The germline V gene encodes CDR1 SGDLS and CDR2 YYNGEE. V lost 0 bases, J lost 5 bases, and 12 bases lay in between. The CDR3 consists of 14 residues. The CDR3 nucleotides read TGTGCCAGCAGCGTAGGGGGATCGCTGGACGAGCAGTACTTC. Translation: CASSVGGSLDEQYF.

The CDR3 coding sequence is TGTGCCAGCAGTGAATCTGGACACCAAGTGAATGAGCAGTTCTTC. Amino acid sequence: CASSESGHQVNEQFF. The V and J genes are TRBV25-1 and TRBJ2-1; the D gene is possibly TRBD1 (5 bases). Trimming left V 1 base short and J 7 bases short, with 14 bases between. Germline CDR1 is MGHDK and CDR2 is SYGVNS. This CDR3 is 15 amino acids long. Drawing the rest from reference TRBV25-1 and TRBJ2-1, the complete variable domain is EADIYQTPRYLVIGTGKKITLECSQTMGHDKMYWYQQDPGMELHLIHYSYGVNSTEKGDLSSESTVSRIRTEHFPLTLESARPSHTSQYLCASSESGHQVNEQFFGPGTRLTVL.

This chain joins TRBV5-1 and TRBJ2-5, with D possibly called TRBD1 or TRBD2 (5 bases each). Germline V lookup: CDR1 SGHRS, CDR2 YFSETQ. This CDR3 contains 11 residues. V lost 4 bases and J 5 bases, leaving 6 bases between the germline ends. CDR3 region: CASSEGETQYF. In DNA form, the CDR3 reads TGCGCCAGCAGCGAGGGGGAGACCCAGTACTTC.

CDR3 bases: TGTGCCAGCAGTGTAACAGGGAACACTGAAGCTTTCTTT. This codes for CASSVTGNTEAFF. The chain carries TRBV2 and TRBJ1-1; a possible D gene is TRBD1 (5 bases). The germline V and J ends were trimmed by 4 bases and 1 base, with 7 bases remaining between them. The germline V gene encodes CDR1 SNHLY and CDR2 FYNNEI. The CDR3 has 13 residues.

The chain couples TRBV6-5 to TRBJ1-1; TRBD1 is a possible D gene (6 bases). This CDR3 has 13 amino acids. Between the trimmed V and J ends, which lost 5 bases and 1 base, there was a span of 8 bases. Germline V gene data show CDR1 as MNHEY and CDR2 as SVGAGI. CDR3 nucleotides: TGTGCCAGCAGTCGAGGGGGGAACACTGAAGCTTTCTTT. It specifies CASSRGGNTEAFF.

This clone was recorded at least ten times. The gene calls are TRBV7-8 and TRBJ2-1; possibly TRBD1 for D (5 bases). CDR3 length: 14 residues. CDR1 is SGHVS and CDR2 is FQNEAQ in the germline V gene. Trimming cost V 5 bases and J 7 bases, with 15 bases left between them. The CDR3 reads CASSPSVGANEQFF. CDR3 nucleotides: TGTGCCAGCAGCCCGAGTGTAGGGGCTAATGAGCAGTTCTTC.

CDR3 coding DNA: TGTGCCAGCAGCTTAAGCGATACGCAGTATTTT. Its translation: CASSLSDTQYF. The genes are TRBV7-9 and TRBJ2-3; unclear D gene. The CDR3 is 11 amino acids. V was trimmed by 2 bases and J by 6 bases, leaving 3 bases between them. Germline-derived CDR1 and CDR2 are SEHNR and FQNEAQ (reference sequence).

CDR3 in amino acids: CASSRGTSITDTQYF. Here the CDR3 DNA reads TGTGCCAGCAGCCGCGGGACTAGCATCACAGATACGCAGTATTTT. The V gene is TRBV7-3, the J gene TRBJ2-3, with 9 nucleotides matching TRBD2. The CDR3 loop spans 15 amino acids. Germline V gene data show CDR1 as SGHTA and CDR2 as FQGTGA. V lost 5 bases to trimming and J lost 2 bases; unmatched junction nucleotides: 5.

This clone was counted a few times. The chain is built from TRBV30 and TRBJ1-1; D gene unclear. The V gene lost 1 base and the J gene lost 11 bases, with 11 bases spanning the gap. Germline values: CDR1 GTSNPN, CDR2 SVGIG (reference sequence). There are 11 residues in the CDR3. This CDR3 reads CAWSDAEKAFF. In nucleotides, the CDR3 is TGTGCCTGGAGTGACGCGGAGAAGGCTTTCTTT.

In its sample, this clone was seen a few times. Different DNA sequences within this sample yield the same CDR3. This rearrangement joins TRBV29-1 to TRBJ2-1; 10 bases align to TRBD2. This CDR3 region has 14 residues. CDR1 and CDR2 from the germline V gene are SQVTM and ANQGSEA. With 3 bases clipped from V and 8 bases from J, the junction kept 7 bases outside the gene matches. The CDR3 DNA reads TGCAGCGTTGACGCGCTAGCGGGAGTCTATGAGCAGTTCTTC. The encoded protein is CSVDALAGVYEQFF.

The genes are TRBV19 and TRBJ2-7; 9 positions agree with TRBD2. Germline V gene data show CDR1 as LNHDA and CDR2 as SQIVND (reference sequence). The length of the CDR3 is 14 residues. V trimming: 6 bases; J trimming: 6 bases; junction bases outside the gene matches: 9. CDR3 coding DNA: TGTGCCAGTAGCTCCTTTAGCGGGAGCGTCGAGCAGTACTTC. The encoded protein is CASSSFSGSVEQYF. Complete variable domain (other parts from reference TRBV19 and TRBJ2-7): DGGITQSPKYLFRKEGQNVTLSCEQNLNHDAMYWYRQDPGQGLRLIYYSQIVNDFQKGDIAEGYSVSREKKESFPLTVTSAQKNPTAFYLCASSSFSGSVEQYFGPGTRLTVT.

The chain is built from TRBV5-1 and TRBJ2-5; D might be TRBD2 (6 bases). Germline V gives CDR1 SGHRS, CDR2 YFSETQ. The V end was cut by 0 bases, the J end by 7 bases, with 10 bases between. The CDR3 is 13 residues long. The chain's CDR3 is CASSLVEGGTQYF. Written as DNA, the CDR3 is TGCGCCAGCAGCTTGGTAGAGGGAGGGACCCAGTACTTC.

V gene TRBV4-1 combines with J gene TRBJ1-4; no reliable D call. Germline-derived CDR1 and CDR2 are MGHRA and YSYEKL. Trimming removed 1 base at V and 6 bases at J, with 6 bases between. This CDR3 comprises 13 residues. The CDR3 DNA reads TGCGCCAGCAGCCAAGCTCTTGATGAAAAACTGTTTTTT. It is translated as CASSQALDEKLFF.

The rearrangement joins TRBV7-2 to TRBJ1-2; possible D gene TRBD1, 6 bases. CDR3 size: 13 residues. CDR1 and CDR2 (germline): SGHTA, FQGNSA. Trimming cost V 5 bases and J 4 bases, with 11 bases left between them. DNA for the CDR3: TGTGCCAGCAGCCCGACAGGCGCCTATGGCTACACCTTC. Its protein product is CASSPTGAYGYTF.